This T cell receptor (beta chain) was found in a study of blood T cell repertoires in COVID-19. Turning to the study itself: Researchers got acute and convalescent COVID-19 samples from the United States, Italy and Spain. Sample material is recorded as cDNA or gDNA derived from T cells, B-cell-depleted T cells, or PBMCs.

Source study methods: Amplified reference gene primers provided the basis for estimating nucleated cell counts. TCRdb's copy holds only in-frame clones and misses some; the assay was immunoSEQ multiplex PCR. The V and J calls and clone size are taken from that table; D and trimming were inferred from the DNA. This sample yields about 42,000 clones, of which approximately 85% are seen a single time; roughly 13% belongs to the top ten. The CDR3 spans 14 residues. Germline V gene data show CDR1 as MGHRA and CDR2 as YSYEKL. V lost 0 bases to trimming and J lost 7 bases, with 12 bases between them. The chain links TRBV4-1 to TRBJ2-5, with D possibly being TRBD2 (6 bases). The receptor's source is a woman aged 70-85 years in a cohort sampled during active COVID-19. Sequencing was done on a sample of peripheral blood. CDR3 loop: CASSQEEGLGTQYF. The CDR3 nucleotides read TGCGCCAGCAGCCAAGAGGAGGGATTGGGGACCCAGTACTTC.